This entry features one T cell receptor (beta chain) sequence. Residents of about two dozen US areas, aged roughly 18 to 89 years, made up the participants. Cohort allocation depended upon clinical history that participants reported. Symptom resolution, clearance, or two negative PCRs marked the recovered donors of Cohort 3. TCRdb's table, derived via immunoSEQ multiplex PCR, lists solely in-frame clones and lacks some. The profile shows roughly 330,000 clones, 87% of them singletons. The sample is drawn from a study of blood T cell repertoires in COVID-19. Study-level information: COVID-19 samples, acute and convalescent, were from the United States, Italy and Spain.

The CDR3 sequence is 12 residues long. From germline, CDR1 is SEHNR and CDR2 FQNEAQ (reference sequence). V was cut by 3 bases and J by 7 bases, with 6 bases left in between. The chain is built from TRBV7-9 and TRBJ2-2; D is uncertain. The sequence was collected from a woman aged 25-40 years who had recovered from COVID-19. What was sequenced was PBMCs or T cells enriched from blood (not recorded which). The CDR3 is CASSFPGGELFF. DNA of the CDR3: TGTGCCAGCAGCTTCCCAGGCGGGGAGCTGTTTTTT.